This is a list of T cell receptor beta chains from one sample in a study of beta chain features in type 1 diabetes. Method: immunoSEQ multiplex PCR; TCRdb's copy keeps in-frame clones and lacks some. The repertoire includes under 300,000 clones, approximately 8% of them detected once, and over 0.8% sits in the top ten. Material: central memory CD4+ T cells from blood. All receptors derive from a woman aged 18-35 years in good health. Each CDR3 is given with its conserved first and last residue.

V	J	CDR3
TRBV7-9	TRBJ1-2	CASSLAGDYGYTF
TRBV7-9	TRBJ1-1	CASSLKGGLSTEAFF
TRBV4-3	TRBJ2-7	CASSQGTGSTYEQYF
TRBV7-2	TRBJ2-1	CASSPSSGKGNEQFF
TRBV7-8	TRBJ1-1	CASSLVGGETEAFF
TRBV5-4	TRBJ1-1	CASSLASGAEAFF
TRBV2	TRBJ1-1	CASTRELEAFF
TRBV28	TRBJ1-2	CATRLNYGYTF
TRBV4-1	TRBJ1-2	CASSQDLGNYGYTF
TRBV5-1	TRBJ1-2	CASSSQGTRPLSYTF
TRBV19	TRBJ2-6	CASSPFPSGANVLTF
TRBV19	TRBJ2-1	CASTSRGHGEQFF
TRBV5-1	TRBJ2-2	CASSLFTRQGDTGELFF
TRBV30	TRBJ2-1	CAWETSGRFEQFF
TRBV25-1	TRBJ2-2	CASSLQGASGELFF
TRBV11-2	TRBJ2-1	CASGPRNVGFGEQFF
TRBV4-3	TRBJ2-6	CASSQAQGTSGANVLTF
TRBV5-1	TRBJ2-5	CASSLGWMETQYF
TRBV27	TRBJ1-6	CASSESNSPLHF
TRBV18	TRBJ1-5	CASSPRGEQPQHF
TRBV5-1	TRBJ2-1	CASSKGQNNEQFF
TRBV28	TRBJ1-1	CASSAAHRASPPEAFF
TRBV19	TRBJ2-1	CASSRDRKNEQFF
TRBV7-9	TRBJ2-5	CASSQDHQETQYF